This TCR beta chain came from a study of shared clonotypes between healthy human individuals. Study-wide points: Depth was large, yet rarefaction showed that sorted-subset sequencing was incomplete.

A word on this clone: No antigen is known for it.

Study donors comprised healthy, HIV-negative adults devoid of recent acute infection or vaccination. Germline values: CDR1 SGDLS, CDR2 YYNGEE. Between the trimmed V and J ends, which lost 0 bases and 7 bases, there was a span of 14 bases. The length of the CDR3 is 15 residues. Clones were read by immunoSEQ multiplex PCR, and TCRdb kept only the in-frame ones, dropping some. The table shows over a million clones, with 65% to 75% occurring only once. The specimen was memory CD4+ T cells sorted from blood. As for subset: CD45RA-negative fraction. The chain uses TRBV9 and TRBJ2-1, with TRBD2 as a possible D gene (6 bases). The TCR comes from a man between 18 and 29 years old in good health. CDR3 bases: TGTGCCAGCAGCGTAGACGGGGGTGAGTGGAATGAGCAGTTCTTC. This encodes CASSVDGGEWNEQFF.